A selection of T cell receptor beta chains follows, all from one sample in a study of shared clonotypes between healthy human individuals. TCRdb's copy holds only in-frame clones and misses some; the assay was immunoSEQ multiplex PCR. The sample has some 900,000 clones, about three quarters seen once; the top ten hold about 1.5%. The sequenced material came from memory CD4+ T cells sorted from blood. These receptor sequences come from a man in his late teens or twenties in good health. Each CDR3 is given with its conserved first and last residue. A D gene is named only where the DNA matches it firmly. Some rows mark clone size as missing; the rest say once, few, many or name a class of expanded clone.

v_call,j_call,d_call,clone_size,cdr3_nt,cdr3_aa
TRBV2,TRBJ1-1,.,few,TGTGCCAGCAGTCCGGGGAGGGGGAACACTGAAGCTTTCTTT,CASSPGRGNTEAFF
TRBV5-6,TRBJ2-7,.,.,TGTGCCAGCAGCACCAGGGGTGGGTACAACGAGCAGTACTTC,CASSTRGGYNEQYF
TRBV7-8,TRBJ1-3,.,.,TGTGCCAGCAGCTTAGCTACGGTCGGACTCTCTGGAAACACCATATATTTT,CASSLATVGLSGNTIYF
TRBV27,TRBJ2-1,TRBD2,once,TGTGCCAGCAGTTTCCTAACTAGCGTTCGGATCGACAATGAGCAGTTCTTC,CASSFLTSVRIDNEQFF
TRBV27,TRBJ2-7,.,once,TGTGCCAGCAGTAAGGACAGAAGATACGAGCAGTACTTC,CASSKDRRYEQYF
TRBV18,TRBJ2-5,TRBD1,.,TGTGCCAGCTCACGGGACAGCTTGTACCAAGAGACCCAGTACTTC,CASSRDSLYQETQYF
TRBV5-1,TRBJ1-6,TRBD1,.,TGCGCCAGCAGCTTGAGCGAAAGAACCGGGACAGGCCTAAATTCACCCCTCCACTTT,CASSLSERTGTGLNSPLHF
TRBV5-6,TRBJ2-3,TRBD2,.,TGTGCCAGCAGCTTGCGCGGGACTAGCGGAACCACAGATACGCAGTATTTT,CASSLRGTSGTTDTQYF
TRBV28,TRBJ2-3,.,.,TGTGCCAGCAGTAAGTCAGAAGCAGATACGCAGTATTTT,CASSKSEADTQYF
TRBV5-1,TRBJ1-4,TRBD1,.,TGCGCCAGCAGCTTGGCCCCAGCGGGACAGGGTCAGGTAAAACTGTTTTTT,CASSLAPAGQGQVKLFF
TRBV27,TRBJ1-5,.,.,TGTGCCAGCAGACAACAGGGAGAGGGCAATCAGCCCCAGCATTTT,CASRQQGEGNQPQHF
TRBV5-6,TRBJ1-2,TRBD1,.,TGTGCCAGCAGCTGGGACAGGGAGGGTGGCTACACCTTC,CASSWDREGGYTF
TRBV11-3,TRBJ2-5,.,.,TGTGCCAGCAGCTTAGGAGGGGACCAAGAGACCCAGTACTTC,CASSLGGDQETQYF
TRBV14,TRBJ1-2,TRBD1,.,TGTGCCAGCAGCCAAGTCACAGGGGTTGGCTACACCTTC,CASSQVTGVGYTF
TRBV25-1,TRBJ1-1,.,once,TGTGCCAGCAGTGATCCGGCCCCGGGAGCTTTCTTT,CASSDPAPGAFF
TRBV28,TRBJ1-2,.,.,TGTGCCAGCATTCCTTCCGGGACCGACTATGGCTACACCTTC,CASIPSGTDYGYTF
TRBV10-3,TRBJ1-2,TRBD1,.,TGTGCCATCAGTGAGTCGGGGACAGGGACTACCCATGGCTACACCTTC,CAISESGTGTTHGYTF
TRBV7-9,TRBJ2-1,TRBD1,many,TGTGCCAGCAGTTGGGACAGGGGGCCAGCGGGAGACAATGAGCAGTTCTTC,CASSWDRGPAGDNEQFF
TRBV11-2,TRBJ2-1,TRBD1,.,TGTGCCAGCAGCTTGCAGGACAGGGGCAGGCAGAGCTCCTACAATGAGCAGTTCTTC,CASSLQDRGRQSSYNEQFF
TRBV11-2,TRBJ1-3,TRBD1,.,TGTGCCAGCAGCTTTACCCCTTCAGGGGGTGGAAACACCATATATTTT,CASSFTPSGGGNTIYF
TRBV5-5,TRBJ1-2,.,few,TGTGCCAGCAGCTTAGGGGGTGGCTATGGCTACACCTTC,CASSLGGGYGYTF
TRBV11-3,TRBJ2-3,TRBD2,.,TGTGCCAGCAGCTTGGCTAGCGGGGGGCAAGATACGCAGTATTTT,CASSLASGGQDTQYF
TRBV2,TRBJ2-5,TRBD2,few,TGTGCCAGCAGATTGACTAGCGGCAACCAAGAGACCCAGTACTTC,CASRLTSGNQETQYF
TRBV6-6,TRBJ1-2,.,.,TGTGCCAGCAGAACAGCGGGGGGGGGCGGCTACACCTTC,CASRTAGGGGYTF
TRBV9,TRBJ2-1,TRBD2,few,TGTGCCAGCAGCGTAGTTAGCGGGGCCTACAATGAGCAGTTCTTC,CASSVVSGAYNEQFF
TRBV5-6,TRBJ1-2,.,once,TGTGCCAGCAGCTTGGATAAGGGAGGCTACACCTTC,CASSLDKGGYTF
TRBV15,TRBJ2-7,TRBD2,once,TGTGCCACTGCTCTGGGGGGGATCCTCTACGAGCAGTACTTC,CATALGGILYEQYF
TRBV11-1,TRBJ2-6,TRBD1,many,TGTGCCAGCAGCTCCAGACAGGGGGAGTCTGGGGCCAACGTCCTGACTTTC,CASSSRQGESGANVLTF
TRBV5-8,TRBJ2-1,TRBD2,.,TGTGCCAGCAGCCCTACCGAGCGGGGAAGGTTTTACAATGAGCAGTTCTTC,CASSPTERGRFYNEQFF
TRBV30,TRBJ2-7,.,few,TGTGCCTGGAGTCAAGGGTCCTACGAGCAGTACTTC,CAWSQGSYEQYF
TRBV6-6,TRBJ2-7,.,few,TGTGCCAGCAGTTACAGCCAGACCGAGCAGTACTTC,CASSYSQTEQYF
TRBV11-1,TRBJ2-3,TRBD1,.,TGTGCCAGCAGCTTCGGGACAGCAGATACGCAGTATTTT,CASSFGTADTQYF
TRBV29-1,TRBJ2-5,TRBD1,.,TGCAGCTCATTACAGGGGGTTGGGGAGACCCAGTACTTC,CSSLQGVGETQYF
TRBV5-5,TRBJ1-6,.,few,TGTGCCAGCAGTAGGGAGTCGTTAACTTCACCCCTCCACTTT,CASSRESLTSPLHF
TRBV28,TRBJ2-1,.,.,TGTGCCAGCAGTTTAATAGAGATCCCCTACAATGAGCAGTTCTTC,CASSLIEIPYNEQFF
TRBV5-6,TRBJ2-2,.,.,TGTGCCAGCAGCTTTCAGGGCGTCAGGACCGGGGAGCTGTTTTTT,CASSFQGVRTGELFF
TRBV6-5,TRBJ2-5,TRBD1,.,TGTGCCAGCAGTCTAATGGACAGGGGAGAGACCCAGTACTTC,CASSLMDRGETQYF
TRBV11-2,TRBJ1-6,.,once,TGTGCCAGCAGCTTTCGGGGGGCCGGTAATTCACCCCTCCACTTT,CASSFRGAGNSPLHF
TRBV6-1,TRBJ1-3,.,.,TGTGCCAGCAGTGAAATGCAGGGCCGACGGCACCTCTCTGGAAACACCATATATTTT,CASSEMQGRRHLSGNTIYF
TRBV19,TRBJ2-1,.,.,TGTGCCAGTAGTATTGATAGAACGCAGTTCTTC,CASSIDRTQFF
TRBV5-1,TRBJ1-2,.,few,TGCGCCAGCAGCTTGGATCAGGGACCCTATGGCTACACCTTC,CASSLDQGPYGYTF
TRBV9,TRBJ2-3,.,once,TGTGCCAGCAGCGTACAACGTGAGTATGGGAGCACAGATACGCAGTATTTT,CASSVQREYGSTDTQYF
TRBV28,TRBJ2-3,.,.,TGTGCCAGCAGAAATCCAAGCACAGATACGCAGTATTTT,CASRNPSTDTQYF
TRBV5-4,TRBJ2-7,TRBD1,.,TGTGCCAGCAGCTTGGACCCAGGGGGCTACGAGCAGTACTTC,CASSLDPGGYEQYF
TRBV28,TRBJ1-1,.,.,TGTGCCAGCAGTCCCATGGGGGGGGAAGCTTTCTTT,CASSPMGGEAFF
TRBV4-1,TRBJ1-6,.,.,TGCGCCAGCAGCCGACAATTCGGGAATTCACCCCTCCACTTT,CASSRQFGNSPLHF
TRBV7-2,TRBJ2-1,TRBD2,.,TGTGCCAGCAGCTATGGACTAGCTCCAGAGCAGTTCTTC,CASSYGLAPEQFF
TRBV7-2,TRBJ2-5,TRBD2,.,TGTGCCAGCAGCTTACAGCCTAGCGGGAGGATCGGAGAGACCCAGTACTTC,CASSLQPSGRIGETQYF
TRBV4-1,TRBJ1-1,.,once,TGCGCCAGCAGCCGAGGACGGTTGTGGACTGAAGCTTTCTTT,CASSRGRLWTEAFF
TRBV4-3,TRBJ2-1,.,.,TGCGCCAGCAGCCAAGATCTATCGCGTCAGAGCTCCTACAATGAGCAGTTCTTC,CASSQDLSRQSSYNEQFF
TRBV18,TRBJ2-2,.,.,TGTGCCAGCTCACCGATCGGGGGGCTGGCCAACACCGGGGAGCTGTTTTTT,CASSPIGGLANTGELFF
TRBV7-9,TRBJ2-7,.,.,TGTGCCAGCAGCTTAGCGAACGAGCAGTACTTC,CASSLANEQYF
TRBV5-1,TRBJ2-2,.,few,TGCGCCAGCAGCGCCGACTCCGGGCTGTTGTTTTTT,CASSADSGLLFF